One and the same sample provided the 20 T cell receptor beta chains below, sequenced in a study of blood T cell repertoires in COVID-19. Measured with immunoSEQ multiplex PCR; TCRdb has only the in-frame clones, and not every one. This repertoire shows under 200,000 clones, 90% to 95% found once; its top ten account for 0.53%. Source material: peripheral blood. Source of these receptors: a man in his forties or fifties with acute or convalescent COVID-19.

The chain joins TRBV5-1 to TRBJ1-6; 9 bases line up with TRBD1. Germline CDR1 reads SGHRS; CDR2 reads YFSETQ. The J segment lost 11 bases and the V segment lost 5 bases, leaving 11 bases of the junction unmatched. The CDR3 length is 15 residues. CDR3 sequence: CASREIGQGSAPLHF. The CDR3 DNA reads TGCGCCAGCAGGGAAATAGGACAGGGGAGCGCACCCCTCCACTTT.

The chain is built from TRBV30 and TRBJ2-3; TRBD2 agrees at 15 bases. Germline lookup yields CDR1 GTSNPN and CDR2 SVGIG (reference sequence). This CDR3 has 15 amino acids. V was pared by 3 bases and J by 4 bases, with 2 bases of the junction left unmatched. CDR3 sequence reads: CAWSRTSGRADTQYF. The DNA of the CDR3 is TGTGCCTGGAGCAGGACTAGCGGGAGGGCAGATACGCAGTATTTT.

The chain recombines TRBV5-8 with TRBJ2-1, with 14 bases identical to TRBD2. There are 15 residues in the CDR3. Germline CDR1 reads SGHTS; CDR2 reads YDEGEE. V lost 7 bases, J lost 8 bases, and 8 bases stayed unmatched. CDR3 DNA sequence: TGTGCCAGCGGTTGGGGACTAGCGGGAGACTATGAGCAGTTCTTC. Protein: CASGWGLAGDYEQFF.

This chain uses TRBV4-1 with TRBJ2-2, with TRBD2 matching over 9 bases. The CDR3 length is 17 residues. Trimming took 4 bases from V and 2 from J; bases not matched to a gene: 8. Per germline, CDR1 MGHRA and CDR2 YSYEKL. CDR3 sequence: CASSLVGAGGNTGELFF. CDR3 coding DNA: TGCGCCAGCAGCCTAGTAGGAGCGGGAGGTAACACCGGGGAGCTGTTTTTT.

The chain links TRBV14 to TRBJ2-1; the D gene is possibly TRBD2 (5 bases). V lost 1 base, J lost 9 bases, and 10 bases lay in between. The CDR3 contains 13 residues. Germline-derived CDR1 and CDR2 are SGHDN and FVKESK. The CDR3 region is CASSQALAGEQFF. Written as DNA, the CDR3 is TGTGCCAGCAGCCAAGCCCTAGCCGGTGAGCAGTTCTTC.

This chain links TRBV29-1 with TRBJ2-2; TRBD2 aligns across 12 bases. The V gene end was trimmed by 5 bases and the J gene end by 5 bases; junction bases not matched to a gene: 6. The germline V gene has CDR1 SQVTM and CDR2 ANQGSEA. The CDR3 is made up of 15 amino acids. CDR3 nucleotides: TGCAGCGTTATAGGACTAGCGGGAATAACCGGGGAGCTGTTTTTT. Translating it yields CSVIGLAGITGELFF.

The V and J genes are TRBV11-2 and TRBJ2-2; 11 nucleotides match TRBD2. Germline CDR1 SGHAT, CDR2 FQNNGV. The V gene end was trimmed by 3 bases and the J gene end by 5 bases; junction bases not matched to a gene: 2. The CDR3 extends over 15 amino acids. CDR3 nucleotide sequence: TGTGCCAGCAGCTTGACTAGCGGGGTAACCGGGGAGCTGTTTTTT. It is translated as CASSLTSGVTGELFF.

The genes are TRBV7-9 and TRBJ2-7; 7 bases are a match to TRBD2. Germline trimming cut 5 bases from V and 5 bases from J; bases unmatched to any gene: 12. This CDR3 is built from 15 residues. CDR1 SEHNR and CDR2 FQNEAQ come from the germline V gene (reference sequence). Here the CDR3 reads CASSRTGGSSHEQYF. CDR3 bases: TGTGCCAGCAGCCGAACCGGGGGGTCTTCCCACGAGCAGTACTTC.

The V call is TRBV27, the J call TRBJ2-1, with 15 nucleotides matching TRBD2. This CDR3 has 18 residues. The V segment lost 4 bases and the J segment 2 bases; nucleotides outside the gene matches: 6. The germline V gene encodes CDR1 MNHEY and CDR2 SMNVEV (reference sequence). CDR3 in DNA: TGTGCCAGCAGTTCCGGACTAGCGGGAGGGTTCGCCTACAATGAGCAGTTCTTC. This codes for CASSSGLAGGFAYNEQFF.

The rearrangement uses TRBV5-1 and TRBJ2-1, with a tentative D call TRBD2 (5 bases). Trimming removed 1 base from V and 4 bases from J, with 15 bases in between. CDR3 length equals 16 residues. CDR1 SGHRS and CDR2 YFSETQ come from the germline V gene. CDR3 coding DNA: TGCGCCAGCAGCTTGACTCTTTACGGGGTATACAATGAGCAGTTCTTC. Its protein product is CASSLTLYGVYNEQFF.

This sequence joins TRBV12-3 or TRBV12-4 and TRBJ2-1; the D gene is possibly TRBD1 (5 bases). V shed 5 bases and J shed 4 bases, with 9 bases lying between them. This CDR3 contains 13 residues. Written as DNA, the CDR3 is TGTGCCAGCAGTCCTCAGGGTTACAATGAGCAGTTCTTC. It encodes CASSPQGYNEQFF.

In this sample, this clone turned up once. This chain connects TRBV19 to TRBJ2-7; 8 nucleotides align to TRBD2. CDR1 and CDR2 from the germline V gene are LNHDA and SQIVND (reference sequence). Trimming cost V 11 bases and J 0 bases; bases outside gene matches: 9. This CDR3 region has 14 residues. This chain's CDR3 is CACSAGANSYEQYF. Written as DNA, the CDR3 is TGTGCCTGCTCAGCGGGGGCCAACTCCTACGAGCAGTACTTC.

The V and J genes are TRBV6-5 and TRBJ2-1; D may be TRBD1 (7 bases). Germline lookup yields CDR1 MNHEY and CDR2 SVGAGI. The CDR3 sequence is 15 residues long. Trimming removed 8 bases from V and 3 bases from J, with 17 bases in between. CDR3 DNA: TGTGCCAGCCACAAGGAGGGGGCGGGCTACAATGAGCAGTTCTTC. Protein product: CASHKEGAGYNEQFF.

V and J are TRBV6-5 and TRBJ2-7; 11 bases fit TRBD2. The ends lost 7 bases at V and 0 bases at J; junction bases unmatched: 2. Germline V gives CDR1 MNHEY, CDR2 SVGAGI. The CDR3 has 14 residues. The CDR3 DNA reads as TGTGCCAGCATACTAGCGGGAGTCTCCTACGAGCAGTACTTC. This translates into CASILAGVSYEQYF.

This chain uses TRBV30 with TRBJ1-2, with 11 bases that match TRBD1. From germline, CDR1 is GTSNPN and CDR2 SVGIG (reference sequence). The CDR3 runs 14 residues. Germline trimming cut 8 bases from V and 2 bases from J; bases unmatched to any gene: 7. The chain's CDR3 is CAAGQGESNYGYTF. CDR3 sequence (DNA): TGTGCCGCGGGACAGGGGGAAAGCAACTATGGCTACACCTTC.

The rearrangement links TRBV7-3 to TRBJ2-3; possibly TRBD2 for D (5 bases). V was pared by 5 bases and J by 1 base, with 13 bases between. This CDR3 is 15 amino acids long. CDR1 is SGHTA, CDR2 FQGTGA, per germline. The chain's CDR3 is CASSQGSYRTDTQYF. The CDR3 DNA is TGTGCCAGCAGCCAAGGGAGCTACCGCACAGATACGCAGTATTTT.

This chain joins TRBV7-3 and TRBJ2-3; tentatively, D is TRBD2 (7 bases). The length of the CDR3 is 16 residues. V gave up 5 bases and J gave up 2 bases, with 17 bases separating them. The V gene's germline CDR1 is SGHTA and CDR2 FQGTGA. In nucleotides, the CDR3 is TGTGCCAGCAGCCTGAAAGGGGGGGCGCCCACAGATACGCAGTATTTT. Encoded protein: CASSLKGGAPTDTQYF.

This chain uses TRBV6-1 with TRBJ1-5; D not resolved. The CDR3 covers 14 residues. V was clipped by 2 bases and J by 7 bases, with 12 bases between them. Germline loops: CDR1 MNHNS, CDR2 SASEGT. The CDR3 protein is CASSEWRGRQPQHF. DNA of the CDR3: TGTGCCAGCAGTGAATGGCGAGGTCGACAGCCCCAGCATTTT.

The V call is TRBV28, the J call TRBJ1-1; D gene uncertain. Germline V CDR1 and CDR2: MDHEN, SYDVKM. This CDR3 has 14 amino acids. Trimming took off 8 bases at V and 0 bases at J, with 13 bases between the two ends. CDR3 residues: CASGRVGVNTEAFF. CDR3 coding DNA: TGTGCCAGCGGGAGGGTTGGGGTGAACACTGAAGCTTTCTTT.

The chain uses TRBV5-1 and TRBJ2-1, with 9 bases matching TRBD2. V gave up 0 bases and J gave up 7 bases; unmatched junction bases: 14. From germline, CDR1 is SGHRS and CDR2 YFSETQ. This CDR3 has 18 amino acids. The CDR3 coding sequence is TGCGCCAGCAGCTTGGCCAGCAGGGTCGGTAGCGGGAGTAATGAGCAGTTCTTC. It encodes CASSLASRVGSGSNEQFF.